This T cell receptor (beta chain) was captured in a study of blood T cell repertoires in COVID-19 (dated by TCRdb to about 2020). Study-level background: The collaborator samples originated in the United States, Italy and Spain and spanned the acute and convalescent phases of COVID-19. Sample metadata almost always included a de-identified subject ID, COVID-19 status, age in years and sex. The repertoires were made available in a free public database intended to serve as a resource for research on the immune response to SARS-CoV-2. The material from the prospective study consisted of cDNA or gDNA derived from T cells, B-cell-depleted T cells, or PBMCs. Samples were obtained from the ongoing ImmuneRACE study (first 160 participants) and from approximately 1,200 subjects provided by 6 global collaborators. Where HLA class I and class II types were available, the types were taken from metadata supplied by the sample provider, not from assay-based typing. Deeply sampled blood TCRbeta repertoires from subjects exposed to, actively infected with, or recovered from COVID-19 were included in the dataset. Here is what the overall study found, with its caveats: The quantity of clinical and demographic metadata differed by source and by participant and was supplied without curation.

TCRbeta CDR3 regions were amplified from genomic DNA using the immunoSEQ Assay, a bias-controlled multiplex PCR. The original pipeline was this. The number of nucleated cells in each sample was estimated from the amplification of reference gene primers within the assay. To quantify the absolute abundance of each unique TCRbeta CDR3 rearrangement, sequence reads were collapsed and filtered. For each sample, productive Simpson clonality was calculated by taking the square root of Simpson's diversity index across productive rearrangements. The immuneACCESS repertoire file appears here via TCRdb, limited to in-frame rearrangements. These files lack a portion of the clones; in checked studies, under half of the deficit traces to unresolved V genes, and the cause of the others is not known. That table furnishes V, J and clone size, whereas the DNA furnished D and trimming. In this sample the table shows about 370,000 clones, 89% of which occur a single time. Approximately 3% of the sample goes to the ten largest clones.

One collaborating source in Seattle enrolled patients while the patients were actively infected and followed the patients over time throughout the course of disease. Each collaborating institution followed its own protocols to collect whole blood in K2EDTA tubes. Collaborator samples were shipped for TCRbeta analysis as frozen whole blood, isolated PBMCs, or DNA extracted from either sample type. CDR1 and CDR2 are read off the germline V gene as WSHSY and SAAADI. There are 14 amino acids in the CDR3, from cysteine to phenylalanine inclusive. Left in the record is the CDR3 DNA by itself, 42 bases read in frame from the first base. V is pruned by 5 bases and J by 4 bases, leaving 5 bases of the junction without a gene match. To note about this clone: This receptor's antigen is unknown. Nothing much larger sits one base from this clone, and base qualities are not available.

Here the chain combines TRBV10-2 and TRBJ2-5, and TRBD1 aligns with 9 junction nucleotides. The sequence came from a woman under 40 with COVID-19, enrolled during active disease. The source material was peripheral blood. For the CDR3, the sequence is CASSMTGGGETQYF. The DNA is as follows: TGCGCCAGCAGTATGACAGGGGGTGGAGAGACCCAGTACTTC.